The T cell receptor beta chain under discussion was sequenced for a study of molecular identifiers for immune sequencing clone quantification. A single record per CDR3 protein comes from TCRdb applying MiXCR to the PCR reads. This table has some 93,000 distinct CDR3 sequences, 21% appearing once. V lost 5 bases and J lost 1, with 10 bases in between. This CDR3 region has 14 residues. Germline CDR1 is MNHEY and CDR2 is SMNVEV (reference sequence). This clonotype was detected a few times. The V gene is TRBV27, the J gene TRBJ2-3; perhaps TRBD1 as D (6 bases). The TCR originated in a human donor in good health. Some libraries in this study had Jurkat cell RNA spiked in. What was sequenced was naive CD8+ T cells from blood, with Jurkat cell RNA spiked in. The subset denotes: FACS-sorted CD8+CD4-CCR7+CD45RA+ naive T cells. Here the CDR3 reads CASSRTGRTDTQYF. Written as DNA, the CDR3 is TGTGCCAGCAGTCGCACAGGGCGCACAGATACGCAGTATTTT.